The present entry profiles one TCR beta chain with its context. Its antigen is not known. This record belongs to a study of response to subunit inactivated influenza vaccine. The study's findings and limits: The authors suggested that every seasonal influenza vaccination recruits few new T cells.

Trimming cost V 0 bases and J 5 bases; bases outside gene matches: 6. CDR1 MNHEY and CDR2 SVGEGT come from the germline V gene. The CDR3 loop spans 17 amino acids. TCRdb recomputed calls from the RT-PCR reads with MiXCR, one row per CDR3 protein. The top ten hold 10% of the sample, which has under 950,000 distinct CDR3 sequences, around 21% seen once. The receptor comes from a man aged 50-60 years who received an inactivated influenza vaccine. V and J are TRBV6-2 or TRBV6-3 and TRBJ2-7, with TRBD2 identical over 14 bases. Source: PBMCs from blood, taken less than 6 days after vaccination. The CDR3 nucleotides read TGTGCCAGCAGTTACTCGATGGGACTAGCGGGAGAGGACGAGCAGTACTTC. Its protein product is CASSYSMGLAGEDEQYF.